These T cell receptor beta chains were read from a single sample in a study of OX40 agonist ivuxolimab in advanced cancers. The protocol was immunoSEQ multiplex PCR, while the TCRdb copy is restricted to in-frame clones and leaves out a portion. This repertoire shows 50,000 or so clones, about 75% found once; its top ten account for approximately 8%. Sequencing used CD4+ or CD8+ T cells sorted from blood, obtained in a trial of the OX40 agonist ivuxolimab. These receptors were taken from an adult with an advanced solid tumor such as melanoma, head and neck, liver or kidney cancer. CDR3s include the opening cysteine and the closing phenylalanine or tryptophan. The D gene is left open where the match is weak. Clone size appears in some rows only: once, few, many, or a class for an expanded clone.

v_call: TRBV5-6
d_call: .
j_call: TRBJ1-2
clone_size: .
cdr3_nt: TGTGCCAGCAGCTTGGTGGTGGGAGATGGCTACACCTTC
cdr3_aa: CASSLVVGDGYTF

v_call: TRBV28
d_call: .
j_call: TRBJ2-1
clone_size: .
cdr3_nt: TGTGCCAGCAGCCGCCCCGGGGGGCTGGATGAGCAGTTCTTC
cdr3_aa: CASSRPGGLDEQFF

v_call: TRBV5-6
d_call: TRBD1
j_call: TRBJ1-5
clone_size: .
cdr3_nt: TGTGCCAGCAGCTCGGAGGGGACAGGGGTACCCGGCAATCAGCCCCAGCATTTT
cdr3_aa: CASSSEGTGVPGNQPQHF

v_call: TRBV6-6
d_call: .
j_call: TRBJ2-1
clone_size: .
cdr3_nt: TGTGCCAGCACCTACGAGAAGGGGCCTGTTGAGCAGTTCTTC
cdr3_aa: CASTYEKGPVEQFF

v_call: TRBV5-1
d_call: .
j_call: TRBJ2-7
clone_size: .
cdr3_nt: TGCGCCAGCAGCCGGCTCGAAAGGGAGCAGTACTTC
cdr3_aa: CASSRLEREQYF

v_call: TRBV19
d_call: TRBD2
j_call: TRBJ2-4
clone_size: .
cdr3_nt: TGTGCCAGTAGTATGGCGGGAGGGCCACACATTCAGTACTTC
cdr3_aa: CASSMAGGPHIQYF

v_call: TRBV5-4
d_call: TRBD1
j_call: TRBJ2-5
clone_size: .
cdr3_nt: TGTGCCAGCAGGCGACCAACGGGACAGGCGATGAGGGAGACCCAGTACTTC
cdr3_aa: CASRRPTGQAMRETQYF

v_call: TRBV27
d_call: TRBD1
j_call: TRBJ1-1
clone_size: .
cdr3_nt: TGTGCCAGCAGCGGGACAGGGGAATTCCCTGAAGCTTTCTTT
cdr3_aa: CASSGTGEFPEAFF

v_call: TRBV30
d_call: .
j_call: TRBJ1-6
clone_size: .
cdr3_nt: TGTGCCTGGACTACAGGATCGGAAAATTCACCCCTCCACTTT
cdr3_aa: CAWTTGSENSPLHF

v_call: TRBV5-8
d_call: .
j_call: TRBJ1-2
clone_size: .
cdr3_nt: TGTGCCAGCACCCGGGGCCTTAACTATGGCTACACCTTC
cdr3_aa: CASTRGLNYGYTF

v_call: TRBV19
d_call: .
j_call: TRBJ2-7
clone_size: .
cdr3_nt: TGTGCCAGTAGTGCGACAGCCGAGCAGTACTTC
cdr3_aa: CASSATAEQYF

v_call: TRBV7-2
d_call: .
j_call: TRBJ2-5
clone_size: .
cdr3_nt: TGTGCCAGCAGCTCCCCAAACCAAGAGACCCAGTACTTC
cdr3_aa: CASSSPNQETQYF

v_call: TRBV18
d_call: TRBD2
j_call: TRBJ2-2
clone_size: .
cdr3_nt: TGTGCCAGCTCACTCCCAAGCGGGAGGGCCGACACCGGGGAGCTGTTTTTT
cdr3_aa: CASSLPSGRADTGELFF

v_call: TRBV19
d_call: .
j_call: TRBJ1-5
clone_size: .
cdr3_nt: TGTGCCAGTATGGGGGGCAGGGGACGCCAGCCCCAGCATTTT
cdr3_aa: CASMGGRGRQPQHF

v_call: TRBV7-9
d_call: .
j_call: TRBJ2-2
clone_size: few
cdr3_nt: TGTGCCAGCAGCCTAAACACCGGGGAGCTGTTTTTT
cdr3_aa: CASSLNTGELFF

v_call: TRBV6-5
d_call: TRBD2
j_call: TRBJ2-1
clone_size: .
cdr3_nt: TGTGCCAGCGAGGGAGCGGGAGTAAGGGAGCAGTTCTTC
cdr3_aa: CASEGAGVREQFF

v_call: TRBV11-2
d_call: .
j_call: TRBJ2-1
clone_size: once
cdr3_nt: TGTGCCAGCAGCTTAAATCATCAGGTAAATGAGCAGTTCTTC
cdr3_aa: CASSLNHQVNEQFF

v_call: TRBV27
d_call: TRBD1
j_call: TRBJ1-1
clone_size: .
cdr3_nt: TGTGCCAGCAGTGCCGGGACAGGGGACTGGGGCACTGAAGCTTTCTTT
cdr3_aa: CASSAGTGDWGTEAFF

v_call: TRBV5-4
d_call: .
j_call: TRBJ2-5
clone_size: .
cdr3_nt: TGTGCCAGCAGCTTGGGGTTAGGAGCCCAAGAGACCCAGTACTTC
cdr3_aa: CASSLGLGAQETQYF

v_call: TRBV5-4
d_call: .
j_call: TRBJ2-7
clone_size: few
cdr3_nt: TGTGCCAGCAGCCGAACGGGGGCGTACGAGCAGTACTTC
cdr3_aa: CASSRTGAYEQYF

v_call: TRBV4-1
d_call: TRBD2
j_call: TRBJ2-1
clone_size: once
cdr3_nt: TGCGCCAGCAGCCATCGACACCTACCGACCGGGACCTCGGGGGGCAATGAGCAGTTCTTC
cdr3_aa: CASSHRHLPTGTSGGNEQFF

v_call: TRBV5-1
d_call: TRBD2
j_call: TRBJ2-7
clone_size: .
cdr3_nt: TGCGCCAGCAGCTTGGTTCTAGCGGGAGGATACGAGCAGTACTTC
cdr3_aa: CASSLVLAGGYEQYF

v_call: TRBV5-8
d_call: .
j_call: TRBJ2-6
clone_size: .
cdr3_nt: TGTGCCAGCAGCTCTTACAGGGACTCTGGGGCCAACGTCCTGACTTTC
cdr3_aa: CASSSYRDSGANVLTF

v_call: TRBV19
d_call: TRBD2
j_call: TRBJ2-1
clone_size: .
cdr3_nt: TGTGCCAGTAGTATAGTGGGCGGGAGGCCCTATTCCGAGCAGTTCTTC
cdr3_aa: CASSIVGGRPYSEQFF

v_call: TRBV12-5
d_call: TRBD2
j_call: TRBJ2-1
clone_size: .
cdr3_nt: TGTGCTAGTGGTAGAAGCGGGAACAGCTATGAGCAGTTCTTC
cdr3_aa: CASGRSGNSYEQFF

v_call: TRBV19
d_call: .
j_call: TRBJ1-3
clone_size: .
cdr3_nt: TGTGCCAGTAGTCCGCCGGGGACCAGAAACACCATATATTTT
cdr3_aa: CASSPPGTRNTIYF

v_call: TRBV19
d_call: .
j_call: TRBJ2-1
clone_size: .
cdr3_nt: TGTGCCAGTAGTATTTCGGGAGAACCCTACAATGAGCAGTTCTTC
cdr3_aa: CASSISGEPYNEQFF

v_call: TRBV6-5
d_call: TRBD2
j_call: TRBJ2-3
clone_size: .
cdr3_nt: TGTGCCAGCAGCCGGGAGGTGGGGACAGATACGCAGTATTTT
cdr3_aa: CASSREVGTDTQYF

v_call: TRBV9
d_call: TRBD1
j_call: TRBJ2-5
clone_size: .
cdr3_nt: TGTGCCAGCAGCGTTGGGGACAGGGGGTCGGAGACCCAGTACTTC
cdr3_aa: CASSVGDRGSETQYF

v_call: TRBV9
d_call: TRBD2
j_call: TRBJ2-1
clone_size: .
cdr3_nt: TGTGCCAGCAGCGTAGTGGGAACTAGCGGGAGTTATGAGCAGTTCTTC
cdr3_aa: CASSVVGTSGSYEQFF

v_call: TRBV4-3
d_call: TRBD1
j_call: TRBJ1-2
clone_size: .
cdr3_nt: TGCGCCAGCAGCCAAAGGACAGGGGGCGGTGCCTATGGCTACACCTTC
cdr3_aa: CASSQRTGGGAYGYTF

v_call: TRBV5-4
d_call: TRBD1
j_call: TRBJ1-2
clone_size: .
cdr3_nt: TGTGCCAGCAGCCGGTGGGACAGAATAATAAACTATGGCTACACCTTC
cdr3_aa: CASSRWDRIINYGYTF

v_call: TRBV5-8
d_call: .
j_call: TRBJ1-2
clone_size: .
cdr3_nt: TGTGCCAGCAGCTTGGCCGTACGGTCGTTCACGGGTGGCTACACCTTC
cdr3_aa: CASSLAVRSFTGGYTF

v_call: TRBV5-1
d_call: .
j_call: TRBJ1-2
clone_size: .
cdr3_nt: TGCGCCAGCAGCTTGGAACAGTATGGCTACACCTTC
cdr3_aa: CASSLEQYGYTF

v_call: TRBV7-2
d_call: .
j_call: TRBJ1-6
clone_size: once
cdr3_nt: TGTGCCAGCAGCCCCGCCCGGGACTATAATTCACCCCTCCACTTT
cdr3_aa: CASSPARDYNSPLHF

v_call: TRBV6-4
d_call: .
j_call: TRBJ1-6
clone_size: few
cdr3_nt: TGTGCCAGCAGTGCGATCGTCAATTCACCCCTCCACTTT
cdr3_aa: CASSAIVNSPLHF

v_call: TRBV7-9
d_call: TRBD1
j_call: TRBJ1-4
clone_size: .
cdr3_nt: TGTGCCAGCAGCCCGGGACAGGGTCCTAATGAAAAACTGTTTTTT
cdr3_aa: CASSPGQGPNEKLFF

v_call: TRBV2
d_call: .
j_call: TRBJ1-4
clone_size: .
cdr3_nt: TGTGCCACCCAAGGACGGAGCCTTGGCGAAAAACTGTTTTTT
cdr3_aa: CATQGRSLGEKLFF

v_call: TRBV19
d_call: .
j_call: TRBJ2-7
clone_size: .
cdr3_nt: TGTGCCAGTAGTAGGCAGCGCTACTACGAGCAGTACTTC
cdr3_aa: CASSRQRYYEQYF

v_call: TRBV5-4
d_call: .
j_call: TRBJ2-1
clone_size: .
cdr3_nt: TGTGCCAGCAGCTTGCTCGGGGCGCAGTTCTTC
cdr3_aa: CASSLLGAQFF

v_call: TRBV19
d_call: TRBD1
j_call: TRBJ1-4
clone_size: .
cdr3_nt: TGTGCCAGTAGTATAATGGGACAGGAAACAACTAATGAAAAACTGTTTTTT
cdr3_aa: CASSIMGQETTNEKLFF

v_call: TRBV27
d_call: TRBD1
j_call: TRBJ2-7
clone_size: .
cdr3_nt: TGTGCCAGCAGTTTATACCCTCCACAGGGGCAAACCTACGAGCAGTACTTC
cdr3_aa: CASSLYPPQGQTYEQYF

v_call: TRBV5-4
d_call: .
j_call: TRBJ2-7
clone_size: few
cdr3_nt: TGTGCCAGCAGCTTAGGAGGGAGTCTTGGCTACGAGCAGTACTTC
cdr3_aa: CASSLGGSLGYEQYF

v_call: TRBV6-6
d_call: .
j_call: TRBJ1-1
clone_size: .
cdr3_nt: TGTGCCAGCAGTTCTACCGTGAGCGCTGAAGCTTTCTTT
cdr3_aa: CASSSTVSAEAFF

v_call: TRBV29-1
d_call: .
j_call: TRBJ2-1
clone_size: .
cdr3_nt: TGCAGCGTTGGTAGGGGATACAATGAGCAGTTCTTC
cdr3_aa: CSVGRGYNEQFF

v_call: TRBV7-9
d_call: .
j_call: TRBJ1-1
clone_size: .
cdr3_nt: TGTGCCAGCAGCTTAGGTATAGGGAGAGAGACTGAAGCTTTCTTT
cdr3_aa: CASSLGIGRETEAFF

v_call: TRBV6-6
d_call: TRBD1
j_call: TRBJ1-1
clone_size: once
cdr3_nt: TGTGCCAGCAGTCCCCTAGGGACAGTGAACACTGAAGCTTTCTTT
cdr3_aa: CASSPLGTVNTEAFF

v_call: TRBV5-4
d_call: .
j_call: TRBJ2-2
clone_size: .
cdr3_nt: TGTGCCAGCAGCTTGGATTGGACTCAAAACGGGGAGCTGTTTTTT
cdr3_aa: CASSLDWTQNGELFF

v_call: TRBV10-3
d_call: .
j_call: TRBJ2-7
clone_size: .
cdr3_nt: TGTGCCATCAGTGGGGCAGCGAAGGGGGGTGGGGTATACGAGCAGTACTTC
cdr3_aa: CAISGAAKGGGVYEQYF

v_call: TRBV5-1
d_call: .
j_call: TRBJ2-3
clone_size: .
cdr3_nt: TGCGCCAGCAGCTTGGAGGGGAATACGCAGTATTTT
cdr3_aa: CASSLEGNTQYF

v_call: TRBV5-1
d_call: .
j_call: TRBJ2-3
clone_size: once
cdr3_nt: TGCGCCAGCTTCTCTAGTCCTGCTGAAGATACGCAGTATTTT
cdr3_aa: CASFSSPAEDTQYF

v_call: TRBV7-6
d_call: .
j_call: TRBJ2-7
clone_size: .
cdr3_nt: TGTGCCAGCAGCCGATCTGGGGCCTACGAGCAGTACTTC
cdr3_aa: CASSRSGAYEQYF

v_call: TRBV6-1
d_call: .
j_call: TRBJ1-4
clone_size: few
cdr3_nt: TGTGCCAGCAGTGGGTCTCAGGGCGAAAAACTGTTTTTT
cdr3_aa: CASSGSQGEKLFF

v_call: TRBV27
d_call: .
j_call: TRBJ1-2
clone_size: .
cdr3_nt: TGTGCCAGCAGTTTTGTCCAACACCGTAACTATGGCTACACCTTC
cdr3_aa: CASSFVQHRNYGYTF

v_call: TRBV9
d_call: .
j_call: TRBJ2-6
clone_size: .
cdr3_nt: TGTGCCAGCAGCGTCGGGAGCCCTGGGGCCAACGTCCTGACTTTC
cdr3_aa: CASSVGSPGANVLTF